This is a list of T cell receptor beta chains from one sample in a study of T-cell reconstitution after alpha-beta-depleted transplantation in children. Via MiXCR, TCRdb re-called the PCR reads, giving one row per CDR3 protein. The sample has 200,000 to 250,000 distinct CDR3 sequences, about 9.6% seen once. Sequencing was performed on PBMCs from the stem cell graft donor, taken from the stem cell graft. These TCRs come from a human donor who donated a stem cell graft to a child with SCID. CDR3s leave out the opening cysteine and the closing phenylalanine or tryptophan.

TRBJ1-5,TRBV6-1,ASSEVGHRDDQPQH
TRBJ2-3,TRBV7-3,ASSLSGSSTDTQY
TRBJ1-2,TRBV12-3/TRBV12-4,ASSVDPPLYGYT
TRBJ2-7,TRBV9,ASSVGLDRAYEQY
TRBJ1-5,TRBV14,ASSQAVGQENQPQH
TRBJ2-1,TRBV20-1,SAPRTVEQF
TRBJ2-5,TRBV5-1,ASSLSGRETQY
TRBJ1-2,TRBV5-6,ASSFGQGANYGYT
TRBJ1-6,TRBV30,AWSLGSRAGNSPLH
TRBJ1-3,TRBV5-1,ASSLTTGAAGNTIY
TRBJ2-1,TRBV7-9,ASSFSVSYNEQF
TRBJ2-5,TRBV6-1,ASSEVQPRAGRTQY
TRBJ1-2,TRBV5-1,ASSSDTNAGGYT
TRBJ2-1,TRBV20-1,SARGGLASSYNEQF
TRBJ1-1,TRBV5-1,ASSFAMNTEAF
TRBJ2-7,TRBV14,ASSQDYGPAPEQY
TRBJ2-5,TRBV10-3,AISEIPTGEETQY
TRBJ1-5,TRBV6-1,ASSPRGLLGNQPQH
TRBJ1-4,TRBV5-1,ASRYAVATNEKLF
TRBJ2-5,TRBV5-1,ASSFPAGEETQY
TRBJ1-3,TRBV6-5,ASSYGGSGNTIY
TRBJ1-1,TRBV7-8,ASSSRDTYQNTEAF
TRBJ2-3,TRBV7-2,ASSLISGGSGTQY